The 21 T cell receptor beta chains below all came from one sample that was sequenced in a study of CD8 T cells in Susac syndrome. Random hexamers were used to reverse transcribe the RNA input (0.5 to 1 ug). One entry per CDR3 protein results from TCRdb running MiXCR on the immunoSEQ multiplex PCR reads. This table has over 100,000 distinct CDR3 sequences, about 95% appearing once. The sequenced material came from CD4+ T cells from PBMCs. Receptors originate from a human donor in good health.

The J gene is TRBJ2-7, the V gene TRBV6-2 or TRBV6-3, with TRBD2 identical over 8 bases. Germline trimming cut 2 bases from V and 2 bases from J; bases unmatched to any gene: 5. The CDR3 sequence is 15 residues long. In germline, CDR1 is MNHEY, CDR2 SVGEGT. The CDR3 here is CASSYKREGTYEQYF. As DNA, the CDR3 is TGTGCCAGCAGTTACAAACGGGAGGGGACCTACGAGCAGTACTTC.

This chain joins TRBV29-1 and TRBJ2-5; 7 positions agree with TRBD1. Germline loops: CDR1 SQVTM, CDR2 ANQGSEA. The CDR3 covers 12 residues. The V gene end was trimmed by 6 bases and the J gene end by 5 bases; junction bases not matched to a gene: 6. CDR3 sequence (DNA): TGCAGCGTCTCACAGGGGTTGGAGACCCAGTACTTC. It encodes CSVSQGLETQYF.

The chain recombines TRBV7-2 with TRBJ2-5, with D unresolved. This CDR3 has 14 residues. V was cut by 4 bases and J by 0 bases, with 9 bases left in between. CDR1 is SGHTA and CDR2 is FQGNSA in the germline V gene. In DNA, the CDR3 is TGTGCCAGCAGCTCCGCAGGCCACCAAGAGACCCAGTACTTC. Translating gives CASSSAGHQETQYF.

The chain combines TRBV3-1 with TRBJ2-5, with 7 bases identical to TRBD2. The CDR3 is 17 residues long. Germline loops: CDR1 LGHDT, CDR2 YNNKEL (reference sequence). Germline trimming cut 0 bases from V and 4 bases from J; bases unmatched to any gene: 11. The CDR3 spells CASSQDPRGGGRETQYF. The CDR3 DNA reads TGTGCCAGCAGCCAAGATCCCCGCGGGGGAGGTCGAGAGACCCAGTACTTC.

This clonotype was counted a few times. V gene TRBV3-1 combines with J gene TRBJ2-7; D unclear. Trimming took 3 bases from V and 3 from J, leaving 6 bases between them. Per germline, CDR1 LGHDT and CDR2 YNNKEL (reference sequence). CDR3 length: 12 amino acids. CDR3 protein: CASSQTYYEQYF. The CDR3 DNA sequence: TGTGCCAGCAGCCAGACCTACTACGAGCAGTACTTC.

This chain links TRBV28 with TRBJ1-5; D perhaps matches TRBD1 (5 bases). Germline-derived CDR1 and CDR2 are MDHEN and SYDVKM. Deletions cut 7 bases from V and 4 bases from J, with 14 bases between. CDR3 size: 14 residues. The chain's CDR3 is CASTLGQINQPQHF. CDR3 coding DNA: TGTGCCAGCACCTTGGGGCAGATAAATCAGCCCCAGCATTTT.

This chain uses TRBV29-1 with TRBJ2-1, with D possibly TRBD2 on 7 matching bases. The CDR3 sequence is 18 residues long. The germline gives CDR1 SQVTM, CDR2 ANQGSEA. The V end lost 5 bases, the J end lost 1 base, and 24 bases lay between the germline ends. CDR3: CSVLGGPTTSPSYNEQFF. In DNA, the CDR3 is TGCAGCGTTCTAGGGGGGCCTACGACTAGCCCTTCCTACAATGAGCAGTTCTTC.

This sequence joins TRBV11-3 and TRBJ2-2, with 8 nucleotides matching TRBD1. Losses at the gene ends were 3 bases for V and 3 bases for J; bases not matched to a gene: 12. The CDR3 has 18 amino acids. In germline, CDR1 is SGHNT, CDR2 YENEEA. The CDR3, as DNA: TGTGCCAGCAGCTTGGGAGACAGGGGTGCATCGGACACCGGGGAGCTGTTTTTT. Translating gives CASSLGDRGASDTGELFF. The entire variable domain, with the rest obtained from reference TRBV11-3 and TRBJ2-2, is as follows: EAGVVQSPRYKIIEKKQPVAFWCNPISGHNTLYWYLQNLGQGPELLIRYENEEAVDDSQLPKDRFSAERLKGVDSTLKIQPAELGDSAVYLCASSLGDRGASDTGELFFGEGSRLTVL.

This sequence joins TRBV27 and TRBJ2-3; maybe TRBD2 (6 bases). V shed 10 bases and J shed 1 base, with 18 bases lying between them. CDR1 and CDR2 (germline): MNHEY, SMNVEV (reference sequence). CDR3 length: 15 residues. Here the CDR3 DNA reads TGTGCCACCCGTGATAGGACGGGGGGCACAGATACGCAGTATTTT. Translating it yields CATRDRTGGTDTQYF.

V gene TRBV12-3 or TRBV12-4 combines with J gene TRBJ1-5; D remains ambiguous. V lost 5 bases, J lost 3 bases, and 8 bases lay in between. This CDR3 has 13 residues. The CDR3 region has the DNA TGTGCCAGCAGTCCAGACGTCAATCAGCCCCAGCATTTT. Translating it yields CASSPDVNQPQHF.

On this clonotype: An end of the junction does not agree with germline; a read error may underlie this. The rearrangement joins TRBV7-9 to TRBJ2-1, with a possible D match to TRBD1 (6 bases). Germline CDR1 SEHNR, CDR2 FQNEAQ (reference sequence). CDR3 length: 13 amino acids. In DNA form, the CDR3 reads TGTGCCAGCAGCCAGGATAACCGGGACATCCAAAGCTTC. Translated, it gives CASSQDNRDIQSF.

The chain is built from TRBV5-1 and TRBJ2-7; TRBD1 might be the D (6 bases). Germline lookup yields CDR1 SGHRS and CDR2 YFSETQ. Deletions cut 4 bases from V and 2 bases from J, with 10 bases between. The CDR3 contains 13 residues. The CDR3 coding sequence is TGCGCCAGCAGCACCGGGACACCCTACGAGCAGTACTTC. It specifies CASSTGTPYEQYF.

The V gene is TRBV28, the J gene TRBJ2-4; D might be TRBD1 (5 bases). Germline CDR1 and CDR2: MDHEN and SYDVKM. CDR3 length: 15 amino acids. V lost 2 bases and J 7 bases, leaving 15 bases between the germline ends. The CDR3 is CASSLPPGRVNIQYF. Here the CDR3 DNA reads TGTGCCAGCAGTTTACCCCCCGGCAGGGTTAACATTCAGTACTTC.

The V gene is TRBV4-3, the J gene TRBJ2-1, with TRBD1 matching 7 bases. Germline CDR1 reads LGHNA; CDR2 reads YSLEER. The ends lost 2 bases at V and 4 bases at J; junction bases unmatched: 2. The CDR3 extends over 14 amino acids. The CDR3 region is CASSQPGGYNEQFF. The CDR3 region has the DNA TGCGCCAGCAGCCAACCAGGGGGTTACAATGAGCAGTTCTTC.

The chain joins TRBV20-1 to TRBJ1-2; D not certain. Germline V gene sequence: CDR1 DFQATT, CDR2 SNEGSKA (reference sequence). CDR3 length: 13 amino acids. Deletions cut 1 base from V and 3 bases from J, with 9 bases between. CDR3 sequence reads: CSARVPPDYGYTF. The CDR3 DNA follows: TGCAGTGCTAGAGTCCCCCCGGACTATGGCTACACCTTC.

This chain joins TRBV11-2 and TRBJ2-5; D is uncertain. This CDR3 is built from 11 residues. The ends were cut back, 3 bases at V and 4 bases at J, with 3 bases in the middle. Germline lookup yields CDR1 SGHAT and CDR2 FQNNGV. CDR3 region: CASSFGETQYF. Written as DNA, the CDR3 is TGTGCCAGCAGCTTTGGAGAGACCCAGTACTTC.

For the CDR3, the DNA is TGTGCCGCGTACAACAGCAATCAGCCCCAGCATTTT. It translates to CAAYNSNQPQHF. V and J are TRBV28 and TRBJ1-5, with D unresolved. Germline CDR1 MDHEN, CDR2 SYDVKM. The CDR3 covers 12 residues. V lost 11 bases and J 1 base, leaving 9 bases between the germline ends. Full variable domain (remainder filled in from reference TRBV28 and TRBJ1-5): DVKVTQSSRYLVKRTGEKVFLECVQDMDHENMFWYRQDPGLGLRLIYFSYDVKMKEKGDIPEGYSVSREKKERFSLILESASTNQTSMYLCAAYNSNQPQHFGDGTRLSIL.

The chain recombines TRBV5-1 with TRBJ2-7; TRBD1 aligns across 7 bases. The ends lost 4 bases at V and 7 bases at J; junction bases unmatched: 11. Germline V gene data show CDR1 as SGHRS and CDR2 as YFSETQ. The CDR3 has 14 residues. CDR3 loop: CASSHGTARGEQYF. DNA for the CDR3: TGCGCCAGCAGCCACGGGACAGCCCGTGGAGAGCAGTACTTC.

The chain joins TRBV5-1 to TRBJ1-1; D possibly corresponds to TRBD1 (5 bases). Trimming pared 7 bases from V and 4 bases from J, leaving 17 bases between. The V gene's germline CDR1 is SGHRS and CDR2 YFSETQ. The CDR3 has 14 residues. Written as DNA, the CDR3 is TGCGCCAGCGGTGCGGGGCGGGGTACCACTGAAGCTTTCTTT. Translation: CASGAGRGTTEAFF.

This clonotype has only one observation. The chain employs TRBV6-1 and TRBJ2-1, with 15 bases fitting TRBD2. The ends lost 8 bases at V and 1 base at J; junction bases unmatched: 6. The CDR3 has 17 residues. Looked up from germline, CDR1 is MNHNS and CDR2 is SASEGT. CDR3 sequence (DNA): TGTGCCAGCCTGGGACTAGCGGGGGGTCCTTCCTACAATGAGCAGTTCTTC. It yields the protein CASLGLAGGPSYNEQFF.

The V call is TRBV3-1, the J call TRBJ2-1; no reliable D call. The V gene's germline CDR1 is LGHDT and CDR2 YNNKEL (reference sequence). Trimming stripped 0 bases from V and 9 bases from J, with 9 bases between. CDR3 length: 13 amino acids. The CDR3 DNA reads as TGTGCCAGCAGCCAAGATACGCGCGGTGAGCAGTTCTTC. This sequence encodes CASSQDTRGEQFF.